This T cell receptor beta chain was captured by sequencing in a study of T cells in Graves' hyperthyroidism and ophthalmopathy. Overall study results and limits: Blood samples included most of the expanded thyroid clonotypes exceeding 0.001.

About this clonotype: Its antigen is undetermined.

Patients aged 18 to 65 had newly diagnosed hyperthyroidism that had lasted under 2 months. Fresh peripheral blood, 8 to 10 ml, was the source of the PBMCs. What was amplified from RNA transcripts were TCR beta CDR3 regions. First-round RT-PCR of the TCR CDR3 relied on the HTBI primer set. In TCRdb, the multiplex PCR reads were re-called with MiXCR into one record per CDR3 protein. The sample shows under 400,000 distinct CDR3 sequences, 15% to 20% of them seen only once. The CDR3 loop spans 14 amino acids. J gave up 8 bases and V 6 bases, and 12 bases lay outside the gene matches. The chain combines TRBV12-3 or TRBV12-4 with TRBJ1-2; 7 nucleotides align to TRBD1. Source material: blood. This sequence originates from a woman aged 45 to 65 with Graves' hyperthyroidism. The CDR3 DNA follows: TGTGCCAGCAGCCCGACCGAGGGGGCGCAGGGCTACACCTTC. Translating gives CASSPTEGAQGYTF.